Below, 20 T cell receptor beta chains from the same sample are listed, as sequenced in a study of cytomegalovirus exposure and HLA in healthy donors. It was with 60 Vbeta and 13 Jbeta primers that the PCR ran. Generated by immunoSEQ multiplex PCR, the TCRdb table keeps only in-frame clones and is missing some. Here the sample spans fewer than 200,000 clones, around 68% being singletons. The sequencing sample was made of PBMCs. All receptors derive from a girl aged 10 to 17 in good health and CMV-seronegative.

V gene TRBV5-1 combines with J gene TRBJ2-7; D possibly corresponds to TRBD1 (6 bases). The CDR3 has 14 residues. V lost 2 bases to trimming and J lost 4 bases, with 13 bases between them. CDR1 and CDR2 from the germline V gene are SGHRS and YFSETQ. CDR3 sequence (DNA): TGCGCCAGCAGCTTTGCCCAGGGGAGTTACGAGCAGTACTTC. Protein: CASSFAQGSYEQYF.

The V and J genes are TRBV18 and TRBJ1-1; D remains unclear. V was cut by 3 bases and J by 0 bases, with 11 bases left in between. The CDR3 spans 15 residues. Germline loops: CDR1 KGHSH, CDR2 LQKENI. The CDR3 nucleotides are TGTGCCAGCTCACCGCGGGAGGGAGTGAACACTGAAGCTTTCTTT. Protein product: CASSPREGVNTEAFF.

The chain recombines TRBV10-2 with TRBJ2-5; TRBD1 matches at 7 bases. Germline CDR1 is WSHSY and CDR2 is SAAADI. The CDR3 spans 13 residues. The junction had 5 bases not matched to a gene; V was cut back by 8 bases and J by 2 bases. The chain's CDR3 is CASYTGDQETQYF. DNA of the CDR3: TGCGCCAGCTACACAGGGGATCAAGAGACCCAGTACTTC.

This clone appeared a few times. The genes are TRBV2 and TRBJ2-2; D is uncertain. Germline CDR1 is SNHLY and CDR2 is FYNNEI. This CDR3 region has 13 residues. CDR3 sequence reads: CAPRNQNTGELFF. The CDR3 DNA reads TGTGCGCCCAGGAACCAGAACACCGGGGAGCTGTTTTTT.

The rearrangement uses TRBV5-4 and TRBJ2-7; 8 nucleotides align to TRBD1. The trim removed 0 bases at V and 0 bases at J, leaving 5 bases unmatched. The CDR3 loop spans 16 amino acids. Looked up from germline, CDR1 is SGHNT and CDR2 is YYREEE (reference sequence). The DNA of the CDR3 is TGTGCCAGCAGCTTGGTGCAGGGGGCGGACTCCTACGAGCAGTACTTC. Protein product: CASSLVQGADSYEQYF. The complete variable domain, with remaining parts taken from reference TRBV5-4 and TRBJ2-7, reads ETGVTQSPTHLIKTRGQQVTLRCSSQSGHNTVSWYQQALGQGPQFIFQYYREEENGRGNFPPRFSGLQFPNYSSELNVNALELDDSALYLCASSLVQGADSYEQYFGPGTRLTVT.

The chain has TRBV2 and TRBJ1-5; D might be TRBD1 (6 bases). Trimming removed 11 bases at V and 10 bases at J, with 18 bases between. In germline, CDR1 is SNHLY, CDR2 FYNNEI. The CDR3 is 12 amino acids. CDR3: CAGKALGAPQHF. The CDR3 region has the DNA TGTGCCGGGAAGGCTTTGGGGGCCCCCCAGCATTTT.

The rearrangement joins TRBV9 to TRBJ1-4, with 9 positions matching TRBD1. The germline CDR1 and CDR2 sequences are SGDLS and YYNGEE. The J segment lost 8 bases and the V segment lost 3 bases, leaving 5 bases of the junction unmatched. The CDR3 covers 14 residues. CDR3 in DNA: TGTGCCAGCAGCGGGGGACAGGGCCGAGAAAAACTGTTTTTT. This codes for CASSGGQGREKLFF.

This clone was seen a single time. The rearrangement joins TRBV11-2 to TRBJ1-3, with D possibly being TRBD1 (6 bases). Germline V gene sequence: CDR1 SGHAT, CDR2 FQNNGV. This CDR3 is 14 amino acids long. V shed 8 bases and J shed 2 bases, with 13 bases lying between them. CDR3: CASPSPGAGNTIYF. Written as DNA, the CDR3 is TGTGCCAGCCCCAGCCCAGGGGCTGGAAACACCATATATTTT.

The chain couples TRBV6-5 to TRBJ2-7; TRBD1 might be the D (6 bases). Germline CDR1 and CDR2: MNHEY and SVGAGI. V lost 2 bases and J 3 bases, leaving 11 bases between the germline ends. The CDR3 contains 14 residues. The CDR3 DNA reads TGTGCCAGCAGTTACGACAGGAGAGGCTACGAGCAGTACTTC. Its translation is CASSYDRRGYEQYF.

Written as DNA, the CDR3 is TGTGCCAGCAGTGAACAGGAATCTGGGGCCAACGTCCTGACTTTC. Its protein is CASSEQESGANVLTF. The V and J genes are TRBV6-1 and TRBJ2-6, with D unclear. The CDR3 is 15 residues long. Germline assignment: CDR1 MNHNS and CDR2 SASEGT. V lost 2 bases to trimming and J lost 1 base, with 6 bases between them.

This clone occurred once. V and J are TRBV4-1 and TRBJ2-7; D is uncertain. CDR1 MGHRA and CDR2 YSYEKL come from the germline V gene. This CDR3 has 14 amino acids. With 1 base removed from V and 2 bases from J, the gap between germline ends came to 9 bases. The CDR3 DNA is TGCGCCAGCAGCCAAGGGGCAGTACCCTACGAGCAGTACTTC. Translating gives CASSQGAVPYEQYF.

Here the CDR3 DNA reads TGCGCCAGCAGCCGGGACAGCTCTCCTAACACTGAAGCTTTCTTT. Translating gives CASSRDSSPNTEAFF. The chain employs TRBV5-1 and TRBJ1-1; 7 bases are a match to TRBD1. V lost 4 bases, J lost 2 bases, and 8 bases stayed unmatched. CDR1 and CDR2 (germline): SGHRS, YFSETQ. CDR3 length: 15 amino acids.

V gene TRBV30 combines with J gene TRBJ2-7, with 8 bases matching TRBD1. Unmatched junction bases numbered 6, after V lost 5 bases and J lost 3 bases. The CDR3 extends over 13 amino acids. Germline CDR1 is GTSNPN and CDR2 is SVGIG (reference sequence). CDR3: CAWAGGGGYEQYF. The CDR3, as DNA: TGTGCCTGGGCAGGGGGCGGAGGCTACGAGCAGTACTTC.

The CDR3 sequence is CASSLVGKVWGDEQFF. CDR3 bases: TGCGCCAGCAGCTTAGTAGGGAAGGTTTGGGGGGATGAGCAGTTCTTC. The chain recombines TRBV5-1 with TRBJ2-1, with a tentative D call TRBD2 (6 bases). The CDR3 is 16 amino acids. Germline CDR1 and CDR2: SGHRS and YFSETQ. V gave up 2 bases and J gave up 8 bases, with 20 bases separating them.

The gene calls are TRBV29-1 and TRBJ2-7, with 10 bases matching TRBD1. Losses at the gene ends were 4 bases for V and 5 bases for J; bases not matched to a gene: 5. The CDR3 has 13 amino acids. CDR1 SQVTM and CDR2 ANQGSEA come from the germline V gene. CDR3 coding DNA: TGCAGCGTTGGTGGGACAGGGGTCGACGAGCAGTACTTC. Amino acids: CSVGGTGVDEQYF.

The genes are TRBV5-1 and TRBJ1-1; tentatively, D is TRBD1 (6 bases). V shed 2 bases and J shed 5 bases, with 16 bases lying between them. From germline, CDR1 is SGHRS and CDR2 YFSETQ. The CDR3 runs to 15 residues. CDR3: CASSLQQGFGTEAFF. CDR3 bases: TGCGCCAGCAGCTTACAACAGGGTTTCGGGACTGAAGCTTTCTTT.

The chain combines TRBV16 with TRBJ1-5, with D possibly TRBD1 on 5 matching bases. This CDR3 is built from 16 residues. Trimming removed 0 bases from V and 2 bases from J, with 11 bases in between. Per germline, CDR1 KGHSY and CDR2 FQNENV. DNA of the CDR3: TGTGCCAGCAGCCAATCCGACCGGGGGGGCAATCAGCCCCAGCATTTT. It translates to CASSQSDRGGNQPQHF.

The V call is TRBV10-1, the J call TRBJ2-2; 7 bases fit TRBD1. CDR3 length equals 14 residues. J lost 7 bases, V lost 6 bases, and 8 bases had no gene match. Germline values: CDR1 WNHNN, CDR2 SYGVQD (reference sequence). CDR3 nucleotides: TGCGCCAGCAGGCTCGACAGGGATGTCGGGGAGCTGTTTTTT. It encodes CASRLDRDVGELFF.

The chain has TRBV5-4 and TRBJ2-3, with 9 bases aligning to TRBD1. CDR1 is SGHNT, CDR2 YYREEE, per germline (reference sequence). CDR3 length: 15 amino acids. The V gene end was trimmed by 4 bases and the J gene end by 3 bases; junction bases not matched to a gene: 6. The CDR3 region has the DNA TGTGCCAGCAGCCAACGACAGGGGGGGACAGATACGCAGTATTTT. It specifies CASSQRQGGTDTQYF.

This clone came up once. J is TRBJ2-2 and V is TRBV9; no definite D call. The CDR3 is 12 amino acids. V lost 4 bases and J lost 7, with 8 bases in between. Germline-derived CDR1 and CDR2 are SGDLS and YYNGEE. The CDR3, as DNA: TGTGCCAGCAGCCTGCCGAGCGGGGAGCTGTTTTTT. Protein sequence: CASSLPSGELFF.